These 17 T cell receptor beta chains were all obtained from the same sample, sequenced in a study of blood T cell repertoires in COVID-19. Assay: immunoSEQ multiplex PCR; the TCRdb copy retains only in-frame clones and omits some. Of about 190,000 clones in the sample, roughly 80% were seen once. The sequencing input was peripheral blood. All receptors come from a man aged 55 to 69 with acute or convalescent COVID-19.

This clone showed up just a few times. CDR3 residues: CASRITGGTEAFF. CDR3 nucleotide sequence: TGTGCCAGTAGGATTACAGGGGGCACTGAAGCTTTCTTT. The genes are TRBV19 and TRBJ1-1; 8 bases agree with TRBD1. V lost 6 bases, J lost 4 bases, and 4 bases stayed unmatched. The germline CDR1 and CDR2 sequences are LNHDA and SQIVND (reference sequence). The CDR3 has 13 residues.

V and J are TRBV19 and TRBJ1-5, with 7 bases identical to TRBD1. V shed 5 bases, J shed 9 bases, and the junction held 10 bases outside the gene matches. The germline V gene has CDR1 LNHDA and CDR2 SQIVND (reference sequence). The CDR3 totals 14 residues. Here the CDR3 DNA reads TGTGCCAGTAGTCCCCCGACAGGGCTCGGGCCCCAGCATTTT. The encoded protein is CASSPPTGLGPQHF. The complete variable domain, with remaining parts taken from reference TRBV19 and TRBJ1-5, reads DGGITQSPKYLFRKEGQNVTLSCEQNLNHDAMYWYRQDPGQGLRLIYYSQIVNDFQKGDIAEGYSVSREKKESFPLTVTSAQKNPTAFYLCASSPPTGLGPQHFGDGTRLSIL.

This clone was counted only a few times. The chain recombines TRBV5-6 with TRBJ1-2; D is unresolved. The V gene lost 0 bases and the J gene lost 2 bases, with 11 bases spanning the gap. The CDR3 has 15 residues. Germline V gives CDR1 SGHDT, CDR2 YYEEEE. The CDR3 nucleotides are TGTGCCAGCAGCTTGGTTAACGGCGGGAACTATGGCTACACCTTC. Translating it yields CASSLVNGGNYGYTF.

The chain combines TRBV6-5 with TRBJ1-5; D is unclear. CDR1 and CDR2 from the germline V gene are MNHEY and SVGAGI. With 6 bases removed from V and 1 base from J, the gap between germline ends came to 13 bases. The CDR3 contains 15 residues. The CDR3 protein is CASSPRWPSNQPQHF. CDR3 bases: TGTGCCAGCAGCCCGAGGTGGCCCAGCAATCAGCCCCAGCATTTT.

This clone was detected a few times. The CDR3 nucleotides are TGTGCCAGTAGGTATGGCGGAGACAATCAGCCCCAGCATTTT. Translation gives CASRYGGDNQPQHF. This chain uses TRBV19 with TRBJ1-5; D gene uncertain. The germline V gene encodes CDR1 LNHDA and CDR2 SQIVND (reference sequence). V was shortened by 6 bases and J by 3 bases, with 12 bases between the two germline ends. The CDR3 sequence is 14 residues long.

The gene calls are TRBV6-1 and TRBJ2-7, with D possibly TRBD1 on 5 matching bases. This CDR3 has 15 amino acids. Per germline, CDR1 MNHNS and CDR2 SASEGT. Trimming took off 2 bases at V and 3 bases at J, with 14 bases between the two ends. The CDR3 DNA sequence: TGTGCCAGCAGTGAACGCCTCCAGGGAAACTACGAGCAGTACTTC. Protein product: CASSERLQGNYEQYF.

This sequence joins TRBV10-3 and TRBJ2-3; 12 nucleotides line up with TRBD2. The V gene's germline CDR1 is ENHRY and CDR2 SYGVKD. The CDR3 loop spans 17 amino acids. V dropped 0 bases and J dropped 5; count of bases not matched to a gene: 6. CDR3: CAISESLAGGLGDTQYF. The CDR3 nucleotides are TGTGCCATCAGTGAGTCGCTAGCGGGGGGGCTAGGAGATACGCAGTATTTT.

This clone was detected only a few times. Other DNA sequences in the sample encode the same CDR3. This chain connects TRBV12-3 or TRBV12-4 to TRBJ1-2, with TRBD1 matching over 8 bases. This CDR3 is 13 amino acids long. Trimming removed 6 bases from V and 5 bases from J; junction bases left unmatched: 5. DNA for the CDR3: TGTGCCAGCAGCCTGACAGGGGTTTATGGCTACACCTTC. As protein: CASSLTGVYGYTF.

This sequence joins TRBV18 and TRBJ2-6; 7 nucleotides match TRBD1. This CDR3 spans 18 amino acids. Germline V gene data show CDR1 as KGHSH and CDR2 as LQKENI. J lost 2 bases, V lost 6 bases, and 13 bases had no gene match. CDR3 nucleotide sequence: TGTGCCAGCTCCTTTCAACTATCAACAGGGGCTGGGGCCAACGTCCTGACTTTC. Its translation is CASSFQLSTGAGANVLTF.

The chain links TRBV6-5 to TRBJ1-2; weak D call: TRBD1 (5 bases). This CDR3 is 14 amino acids long. With 4 bases removed from V and 4 bases from J, the gap between germline ends came to 13 bases. The V gene's germline CDR1 is MNHEY and CDR2 SVGAGI. CDR3 DNA sequence: TGTGCCAGCAGTTTCGGAGGGGAGACCTATGGCTACACCTTC. It codes for CASSFGGETYGYTF.

The chain joins TRBV2 to TRBJ2-2; D gene uncertain. This CDR3 comprises 14 residues. Germline V CDR1 and CDR2: SNHLY, FYNNEI. The germline V and J ends were trimmed by 9 bases and 6 bases, with 17 bases remaining between them. As DNA, the CDR3 is TGTGCCAGTCTAGGAGATTTGTACGCCGGGGAGCTGTTTTTT. It encodes CASLGDLYAGELFF.

V gene TRBV6-1 combines with J gene TRBJ1-5, with D hard to call. This CDR3 has 16 residues. From germline, CDR1 is MNHNS and CDR2 SASEGT. V lost 2 bases and J 0 bases, leaving 11 bases between the germline ends. DNA for the CDR3: TGTGCCAGCAGTGAAATTCCAGGTTTTAGCAATCAGCCCCAGCATTTT. As protein: CASSEIPGFSNQPQHF.

This clone was seen only a few times. The genes are TRBV18 and TRBJ2-2; tentative D call: TRBD1 (6 bases). V lost 1 base, J lost 4 bases, and 13 bases lay in between. This CDR3 is built from 16 residues. The germline gives CDR1 KGHSH, CDR2 LQKENI. The CDR3 here is CASSPLRGTGTGELFF. CDR3 coding DNA: TGTGCCAGCTCACCACTCAGGGGAACGGGCACCGGGGAGCTGTTTTTT.

V and J are TRBV7-3 and TRBJ1-5, with 8 bases that match TRBD1. Germline values: CDR1 SGHTA, CDR2 FQGTGA. CDR3 length: 13 residues. The trim removed 6 bases at V and 5 bases at J, leaving 3 bases unmatched. The DNA of the CDR3 is TGTGCCAGCAGTCAGGACAGGGATCAGCCCCAGCATTTT. Protein product: CASSQDRDQPQHF.

V usage is TRBV5-1 and J usage is TRBJ1-2; no reliable D call. V gave up 4 bases and J gave up 7 bases, with 11 bases separating them. Germline CDR1 reads SGHRS; CDR2 reads YFSETQ. The CDR3 is made up of 12 amino acids. CDR3 coding DNA: TGCGCCAGCAGCGTGGGCGAGGGTGGCTACACCTTC. It yields the protein CASSVGEGGYTF.

The table lists this clone with a count of one. The J gene is TRBJ2-5, the V gene TRBV19; D gene ambiguous. CDR3 length: 13 amino acids. V was trimmed by 3 bases and J by 5 bases, leaving 10 bases between them. The germline V gene has CDR1 LNHDA and CDR2 SQIVND (reference sequence). For the CDR3, the DNA is TGTGCCAGTAGTATCCTAGGTCAGGAGACCCAGTACTTC. Translation gives CASSILGQETQYF.

The chain's CDR3 is CASSTVQGAGEKLFF. The DNA of the CDR3 is TGTGCCAGTAGTACCGTACAGGGGGCCGGTGAAAAACTGTTTTTT. This chain uses TRBV19 with TRBJ1-4, with TRBD1 matching over 9 bases. The V and J ends lost 4 bases and 7 bases, in that order; junction bases with no gene match: 7. This CDR3 is 15 amino acids long. Per the germline V gene, CDR1 is LNHDA and CDR2 is SQIVND (reference sequence).